This T cell receptor beta chain was recorded in a study of shared clonotypes between healthy human individuals. A word on this clone: Its antigen is still unknown.

The study's findings and limits: Represented diversity, genetic and exposure-history alike, was limited by few donors. Non-shared clonotypes had lower generation probabilities than those shared by all four donors.

Germline V gene lookup returns CDR1 SEHNR and CDR2 FQNEAQ (reference sequence). V was pared by 0 bases and J by 2 bases, with 10 bases between. This CDR3 has 15 amino acids. Sequencing was performed with immunoSEQ multiplex PCR; in TCRdb, only in-frame clones are kept and a portion is missing. Among millions of clones listed, 95% were seen once. Sequenced input: naive CD4+ T cells sorted from blood. Subset denoted: CD45RA+ positively selected. The TCR originated in a man aged 18 to 30 in good health. V is TRBV7-9 and J is TRBJ1-2; D is undetermined. CDR3 DNA: TGTGCCAGCAGCTTAGCGGGGTCCCAGAACTATGGCTACACCTTC. This codes for CASSLAGSQNYGYTF.